These 30 T cell receptor beta chains were sequenced from one sample in a study of cytomegalovirus exposure and HLA in healthy donors. Clones were sequenced by immunoSEQ multiplex PCR, and TCRdb holds only the in-frame ones, with some missing. In the table there are 110,000 or so clones, 85% of which are singletons. Material: PBMCs. Receptors were obtained from a woman aged 30 to 39 in good health and CMV-seronegative.

The CDR3 spells CASSLPTGASVSGANVLTF. The CDR3 region has the DNA TGTGCCAGCTCATTACCTACAGGGGCCTCGGTCTCTGGGGCCAACGTCCTGACTTTC. The chain links TRBV18 to TRBJ2-6, with 7 bases lining up with TRBD1. The CDR3 runs 19 residues. The germline gives CDR1 KGHSH, CDR2 LQKENI. The J segment lost 0 bases and the V segment lost 5 bases, leaving 13 bases of the junction unmatched.

The CDR3 DNA follows: TGTGCCGCCGGAATCCCAGGCTACGAGCAGTACTTC. It codes for CAAGIPGYEQYF. The chain employs TRBV6-5 and TRBJ2-7, with D unclear. CDR1 MNHEY and CDR2 SVGAGI come from the germline V gene. V was pared by 11 bases and J by 3 bases, with 14 bases between. The CDR3 runs to 12 residues.

V usage is TRBV14 and J usage is TRBJ1-1; possibly TRBD1 for D (5 bases). Germline V gives CDR1 SGHDN, CDR2 FVKESK. The CDR3 loop spans 11 amino acids. The germline V and J ends were trimmed by 8 bases and 4 bases, with 8 bases remaining between them. This CDR3 reads CASGGGTEAFF. The CDR3 nucleotides read TGTGCCAGCGGGGGAGGCACTGAAGCTTTCTTT.

The chain joins TRBV6-1 to TRBJ1-1; D is possibly TRBD1 (6 bases). With 8 bases removed from V and 1 base from J, the gap between germline ends came to 14 bases. CDR1 is MNHNS and CDR2 is SASEGT in the germline V gene. The CDR3 has 14 amino acids. CDR3: CASLEGGANTEAFF. For the CDR3, the DNA is TGTGCCAGCCTAGAAGGGGGAGCGAACACTGAAGCTTTCTTT.

The chain combines TRBV5-1 with TRBJ1-2, with D possibly matching TRBD1 (6 bases). V was clipped by 1 base and J by 8 bases, with 15 bases between them. CDR3 size: 14 residues. Per the germline V gene, CDR1 is SGHRS and CDR2 is YFSETQ. In DNA form, the CDR3 reads TGCGCCAGCAGCTTGTCTTCAGGGGTTGGGGGCTACACCTTC. This sequence encodes CASSLSSGVGGYTF.

The chain carries TRBV5-1 and TRBJ1-5; 7 bases fit TRBD1. Germline V CDR1 and CDR2: SGHRS, YFSETQ. With 0 bases clipped from V and 1 base from J, the junction kept 4 bases outside the gene matches. This CDR3 is built from 16 residues. The CDR3 is CASSLGSGGSNQPQHF. CDR3 in DNA: TGCGCCAGCAGCTTGGGGTCAGGGGGGAGCAATCAGCCCCAGCATTTT.

This chain connects TRBV28 to TRBJ2-5; D uncertain. The V and J ends lost 11 bases and 0 bases respectively, with 13 bases between them. This CDR3 contains 13 residues. Germline CDR1 is MDHEN and CDR2 is SYDVKM. The CDR3 DNA follows: TGTGCCTCAGAAACGAAAGACCAAGAGACCCAGTACTTC. Translation: CASETKDQETQYF. The full variable domain, completed using reference TRBV28 and TRBJ2-5, is DVKVTQSSRYLVKRTGEKVFLECVQDMDHENMFWYRQDPGLGLRLIYFSYDVKMKEKGDIPEGYSVSREKKERFSLILESASTNQTSMYLCASETKDQETQYFGPGTRLLVL.

The chain links TRBV5-1 to TRBJ2-3, with 7 bases fitting TRBD2. The CDR3 is 15 amino acids. Germline CDR1 SGHRS, CDR2 YFSETQ. V trimming: 5 bases; J trimming: 5 bases; junction bases outside the gene matches: 11. CDR3 DNA sequence: TGCGCCAGCAGGCCGAGAGCGGGGCCGCAAGATACGCAGTATTTT. It is translated as CASRPRAGPQDTQYF. The whole variable domain, filled in from reference TRBV5-1 and TRBJ2-3, reads KAGVTQTPRYLIKTRGQQVTLSCSPISGHRSVSWYQQTPGQGLQFLFEYFSETQRNKGNFPGRFSGRQFSNSRSEMNVSTLELGDSALYLCASRPRAGPQDTQYFGPGTRLTVL.

The genes are TRBV6-5 and TRBJ2-3; 8 bases map to TRBD2. This CDR3 contains 15 residues. Germline V lookup: CDR1 MNHEY, CDR2 SVGAGI. The V gene end was trimmed by 5 bases and the J gene end by 0 bases; junction bases not matched to a gene: 4. The CDR3 spells CASSATGGSTDTQYF. Written as DNA, the CDR3 is TGTGCCAGCAGTGCGACGGGGGGGAGCACAGATACGCAGTATTTT.

This clone has just one count. This CDR3 reads CASSIDRVEPQHF. CDR3 DNA sequence: TGTGCCAGTAGTATAGACAGGGTTGAGCCCCAGCATTTT. The chain has TRBV19 and TRBJ1-5; maybe TRBD1 (5 bases). The CDR3 extends over 13 amino acids. The V end lost 0 bases, the J end lost 8 bases, and 8 bases lay between the germline ends. The germline V gene has CDR1 LNHDA and CDR2 SQIVND (reference sequence).

V and J are TRBV20-1 and TRBJ2-1, with unresolved D. Germline V gene sequence: CDR1 DFQATT, CDR2 SNEGSKA (reference sequence). The CDR3 sequence is 10 residues long. CDR3 protein: CSALGNEQFF. CDR3 DNA sequence: TGCAGCGCCCTCGGGAATGAGCAGTTCTTC.

The chain recombines TRBV11-3 with TRBJ2-1, with 7 nucleotides matching TRBD1. V lost 6 bases and J lost 8; bases outside the gene matches: 13. Germline V gene data show CDR1 as SGHNT and CDR2 as YENEEA. The CDR3 spans 15 residues. For the CDR3, the DNA is TGTGCCAGCAGGGCCGGGACAGTAGGGATCCATGAGCAGTTCTTC. This codes for CASRAGTVGIHEQFF.

The V gene is TRBV5-4, the J gene TRBJ1-2, with D possibly TRBD1 on 5 matching bases. V was clipped by 0 bases and J by 2 bases, with 8 bases between them. Germline CDR1 and CDR2: SGHNT and YYREEE (reference sequence). This CDR3 comprises 14 residues. The CDR3 is CASSLGQINYGYTF. The CDR3 DNA follows: TGTGCCAGCAGCTTGGGACAGATAAACTATGGCTACACCTTC.

V is TRBV27 and J is TRBJ2-1; TRBD1 aligns across 11 bases. The CDR3 sequence is 16 residues long. After removal of 6 bases from V and 7 bases from J, the junction contained 11 bases not matched to a gene. CDR1 and CDR2 (germline): MNHEY, SMNVEV (reference sequence). In DNA, the CDR3 is TGTGCCAGCAGGCCCCTAGCGGGACAGGGGGTAAATGAGCAGTTCTTC. Protein sequence: CASRPLAGQGVNEQFF.

The rearrangement uses TRBV30 and TRBJ2-3; 7 positions match TRBD2. The ends lost 4 bases at V and 0 bases at J; junction bases unmatched: 10. Germline V gives CDR1 GTSNPN, CDR2 SVGIG (reference sequence). The length of the CDR3 is 16 residues. The CDR3 loop is CAWNLVGGGSTDTQYF. The CDR3 region has the DNA TGTGCCTGGAATTTGGTCGGGGGAGGGAGCACAGATACGCAGTATTTT.

V usage is TRBV19 and J usage is TRBJ1-1; 7 nucleotides match TRBD1. Per germline, CDR1 LNHDA and CDR2 SQIVND (reference sequence). V shed 5 bases and J 1 base; nucleotides not matched to a gene: 10. The CDR3 covers 16 residues. CDR3 loop: CASSDPGQHSNTEAFF. For the CDR3, the DNA is TGTGCCAGTAGTGACCCGGGACAGCACTCGAACACTGAAGCTTTCTTT.

The chain recombines TRBV5-5 with TRBJ2-5; 15 bases map to TRBD2. Germline CDR1 and CDR2: SGHKS and YYEKEE (reference sequence). The CDR3 is 18 amino acids. V dropped 3 bases and J dropped 4; count of bases not matched to a gene: 10. Written as DNA, the CDR3 is TGTGCCAGCAGCTCGGGACTAGCGGGGGGTCCGGGTCTAGAGACCCAGTACTTC. It codes for CASSSGLAGGPGLETQYF.

Points on this clone: The same CDR3 also results from other DNA sequences found in this sample. The rearrangement uses TRBV5-1 and TRBJ2-2; D unclear. The CDR3 runs to 14 residues. Per the germline V gene, CDR1 is SGHRS and CDR2 is YFSETQ. V was pared by 1 base and J by 1 base, with 5 bases between. The CDR3 is CASSLTGNTGELFF. CDR3 coding DNA: TGCGCCAGCAGCTTGACCGGGAACACCGGGGAGCTGTTTTTT. Together with reference TRBV5-1 and TRBJ2-2, the CDR3 gives the full variable domain: KAGVTQTPRYLIKTRGQQVTLSCSPISGHRSVSWYQQTPGQGLQFLFEYFSETQRNKGNFPGRFSGRQFSNSRSEMNVSTLELGDSALYLCASSLTGNTGELFFGEGSRLTVL.

The chain combines TRBV5-1 with TRBJ2-4; 10 bases are shared with TRBD1. The trim removed 4 bases at V and 6 bases at J, leaving 7 bases unmatched. Germline V lookup: CDR1 SGHRS, CDR2 YFSETQ. There are 15 residues in the CDR3. The CDR3 DNA sequence: TGCGCCAGCAGCGGCCGGGACAGGGGAGTAAACATTCAGTACTTC. Protein: CASSGRDRGVNIQYF.

The chain uses TRBV4-1 and TRBJ2-5; 9 bases are shared with TRBD2. The trim removed 4 bases at V and 1 base at J, leaving 4 bases unmatched. Germline lookup yields CDR1 MGHRA and CDR2 YSYEKL. CDR3 length: 15 amino acids. The CDR3 protein is CASSLGLAPQETQYF. The CDR3 coding sequence is TGCGCCAGCAGCCTCGGACTAGCGCCCCAAGAGACCCAGTACTTC.

V and J are TRBV7-9 and TRBJ2-3; 11 bases are shared with TRBD2. V lost 5 bases to trimming and J lost 7 bases; unmatched junction nucleotides: 8. Germline CDR1 SEHNR, CDR2 FQNEAQ (reference sequence). This CDR3 has 15 residues. CDR3 DNA: TGTGCCAGCAGCGGGCTTAGCGGGGGGGCTAATACGCAGTATTTT. Translated, it gives CASSGLSGGANTQYF.

The rearrangement joins TRBV5-4 to TRBJ2-5, with D possibly TRBD2 on 6 matching bases. The germline V gene has CDR1 SGHNT and CDR2 YYREEE (reference sequence). V was pared by 4 bases and J by 4 bases, with 23 bases between. CDR3 size: 17 residues. CDR3 sequence reads: CASSPFGGASVGETQYF. CDR3 nucleotide sequence: TGTGCCAGCAGCCCTTTCGGCGGGGCATCAGTGGGAGAGACCCAGTACTTC.

This rearrangement joins TRBV7-9 to TRBJ1-1; 7 nucleotides line up with TRBD1. The CDR3 has 19 residues. Germline-derived CDR1 and CDR2 are SEHNR and FQNEAQ (reference sequence). Losses at the gene ends were 5 bases for V and 2 bases for J; bases not matched to a gene: 20. The CDR3 region is CASSAPPRGGQGGNTEAFF. The DNA for the CDR3 is TGTGCCAGCAGCGCACCACCGAGAGGGGGGCAGGGGGGAAACACTGAAGCTTTCTTT.

The chain links TRBV11-2 to TRBJ2-5; 8 bases are shared with TRBD2. The CDR3 loop spans 17 amino acids. V dropped 5 bases and J dropped 0; count of bases not matched to a gene: 11. In germline, CDR1 is SGHAT, CDR2 FQNNGV. The CDR3 coding sequence is TGTGCCAGCAGCCCCGAACAGCGGGGGCCGTACCAAGAGACCCAGTACTTC. This gives the protein CASSPEQRGPYQETQYF.

The gene calls are TRBV18 and TRBJ1-3, with TRBD1 identical over 7 bases. V was pared by 3 bases and J by 2 bases, with 7 bases of the junction left unmatched. Germline-derived CDR1 and CDR2 are KGHSH and LQKENI. The length of the CDR3 is 16 residues. The CDR3 sequence is CASSPNPDRAGNTIYF. The CDR3 DNA follows: TGTGCCAGCTCACCCAACCCTGACAGGGCTGGAAACACCATATATTTT.

This chain links TRBV19 with TRBJ2-7; 7 bases align to TRBD1. CDR1 is LNHDA and CDR2 is SQIVND in the germline V gene (reference sequence). The trim removed 3 bases at V and 2 bases at J, leaving 7 bases unmatched. The CDR3 covers 15 residues. CDR3 loop: CASSIQGGATYEQYF. The CDR3 DNA reads TGTGCCAGTAGTATTCAAGGGGGCGCAACCTACGAGCAGTACTTC.

This rearrangement joins TRBV27 to TRBJ2-5; 9 nucleotides agree with TRBD1. This CDR3 is 14 amino acids long. CDR1 MNHEY and CDR2 SMNVEV come from the germline V gene (reference sequence). V lost 6 bases, J lost 5 bases, and 7 bases stayed unmatched. The CDR3 is CASRDRGSWETQYF. CDR3 sequence (DNA): TGTGCCAGCAGGGACAGGGGCTCGTGGGAGACCCAGTACTTC.

The table lists this clone with a few counts. V and J are TRBV7-2 and TRBJ2-7; 7 bases fit TRBD1. J lost 0 bases, V lost 5 bases, and 13 bases had no gene match. CDR3 length equals 17 residues. The germline V gene has CDR1 SGHTA and CDR2 FQGNSA. CDR3 coding DNA: TGTGCCAGCAGCCAACACGCCGGGACAGTGAGCTCCTACGAGCAGTACTTC. Translation: CASSQHAGTVSSYEQYF.

The chain links TRBV4-1 to TRBJ2-7; D not certain. Germline V gene lookup returns CDR1 MGHRA and CDR2 YSYEKL. The CDR3 sequence is 13 residues long. V was pared by 0 bases and J by 2 bases, with 5 bases between. CDR3 sequence: CASSQEPAYEQYF. The CDR3 DNA follows: TGCGCCAGCAGCCAAGAGCCAGCCTACGAGCAGTACTTC.

The V and J genes are TRBV2 and TRBJ2-5; no clear D. Germline lookup yields CDR1 SNHLY and CDR2 FYNNEI. CDR3 size: 14 residues. The germline V and J ends were trimmed by 4 bases and 6 bases, with 15 bases remaining between them. Here the CDR3 DNA reads TGTGCCAGCAGTGCCCAGGTGACCGCGAAGACCCAGTACTTC. Translation: CASSAQVTAKTQYF.